This T cell receptor (beta chain) is drawn from a study of blood T cell repertoires in COVID-19. As for the study in general: Sites across the United States, Italy and Spain contributed samples from acute and convalescent COVID-19. T cells, B-cell-depleted T cells, or PBMCs provided the cDNA or gDNA that served as material.

This table comes from immunoSEQ multiplex PCR, and its TCRdb copy is limited to in-frame clones, with some not included. Of approximately 440,000 clones detected, approximately 88% appear once; the ten largest clones hold over 9.5%. The V gene lost 6 bases and the J gene lost 2 bases, with 11 bases spanning the gap. The CDR3 extends over 14 amino acids. Germline V lookup: CDR1 MNHEY, CDR2 SVGEGT. The clonotype was recovered from a woman in her 50s with COVID-19, enrolled during active disease. The V and J genes are TRBV6-2 or TRBV6-3 and TRBJ2-1; tentative D call: TRBD1 (6 bases). Sequenced input: peripheral blood. For the CDR3, the DNA is TGTGCCAGCAGCTCCAGGGGTACCTACAATGAGCAGTTCTTC. Its translation: CASSSRGTYNEQFF.